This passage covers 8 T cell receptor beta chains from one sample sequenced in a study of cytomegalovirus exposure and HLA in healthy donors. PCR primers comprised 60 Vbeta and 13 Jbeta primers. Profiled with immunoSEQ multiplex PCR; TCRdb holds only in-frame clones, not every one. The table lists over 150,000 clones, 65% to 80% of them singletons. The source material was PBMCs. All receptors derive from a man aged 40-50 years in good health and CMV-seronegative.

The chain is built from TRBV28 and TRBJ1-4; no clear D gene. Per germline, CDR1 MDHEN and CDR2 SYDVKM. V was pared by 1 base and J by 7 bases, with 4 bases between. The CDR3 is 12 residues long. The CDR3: CASSLSVEKLFF. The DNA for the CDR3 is TGTGCCAGCAGTTTATCGGTTGAAAAACTGTTTTTT.

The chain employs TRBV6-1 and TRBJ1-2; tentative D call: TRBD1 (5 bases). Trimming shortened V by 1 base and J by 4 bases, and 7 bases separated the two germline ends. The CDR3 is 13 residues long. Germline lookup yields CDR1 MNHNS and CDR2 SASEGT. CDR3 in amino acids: CASSEEGAYGYTF. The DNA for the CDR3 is TGTGCCAGCAGTGAAGAAGGGGCCTATGGCTACACCTTC.

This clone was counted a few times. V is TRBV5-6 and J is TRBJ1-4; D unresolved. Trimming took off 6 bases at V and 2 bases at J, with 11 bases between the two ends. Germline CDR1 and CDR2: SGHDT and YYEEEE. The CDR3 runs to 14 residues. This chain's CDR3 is CASTTAGTNEKLFF. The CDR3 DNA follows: TGTGCCAGCACCACGGCGGGGACTAATGAAAAACTGTTTTTT.

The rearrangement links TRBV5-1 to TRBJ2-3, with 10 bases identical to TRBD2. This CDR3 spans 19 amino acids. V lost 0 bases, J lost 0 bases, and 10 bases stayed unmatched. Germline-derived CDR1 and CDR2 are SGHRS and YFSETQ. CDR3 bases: TGCGCCAGCAGCTTGGGGCTAGCGGGGGTGATATCTAGCACAGATACGCAGTATTTT. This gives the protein CASSLGLAGVISSTDTQYF.

Here the CDR3 reads CASSHRHAEETQYF. Written as DNA, the CDR3 is TGCGCCAGCAGCCACAGGCACGCCGAAGAGACCCAGTACTTC. The chain couples TRBV4-1 to TRBJ2-5; D ambiguous. This CDR3 spans 14 amino acids. Looked up from germline, CDR1 is MGHRA and CDR2 is YSYEKL. The ends were cut back, 3 bases at V and 3 bases at J, with 11 bases in the middle.

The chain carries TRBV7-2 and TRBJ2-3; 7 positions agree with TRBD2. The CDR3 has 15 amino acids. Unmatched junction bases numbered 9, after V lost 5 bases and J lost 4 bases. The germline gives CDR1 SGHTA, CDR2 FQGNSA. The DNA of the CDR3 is TGTGCCAGCAGCCCGCGGGGGAGTAGTTCAGATACGCAGTATTTT. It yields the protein CASSPRGSSSDTQYF.

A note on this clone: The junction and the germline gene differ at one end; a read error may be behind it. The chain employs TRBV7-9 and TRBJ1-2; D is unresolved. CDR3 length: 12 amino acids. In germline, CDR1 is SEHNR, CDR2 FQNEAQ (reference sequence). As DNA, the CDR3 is TGTGCCAGCAGCTTACAGCCGTTGGAACCGACATTC. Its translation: CASSLQPLEPTF.

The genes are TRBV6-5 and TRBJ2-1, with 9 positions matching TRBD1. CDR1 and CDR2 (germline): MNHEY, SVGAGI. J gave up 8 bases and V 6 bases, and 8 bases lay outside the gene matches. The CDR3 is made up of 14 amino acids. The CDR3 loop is CASRETGGEYEQFF. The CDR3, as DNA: TGTGCCAGCAGAGAGACAGGGGGTGAATATGAGCAGTTCTTC.